These T cell receptor beta chains were read from a single sample in a study of blood T cell repertoires in COVID-19. This table comes from immunoSEQ multiplex PCR, and its TCRdb copy is limited to in-frame clones, with some not included. The table shows approximately 81,000 clones, with approximately 82% occurring only once. The sample comprised peripheral blood. The receptors originated from a human donor in a cohort sampled during active COVID-19. Both conserved end residues are part of each CDR3. Each record gives: D gene, clone size, V gene, J gene, CDR3 protein, CDR3 DNA. D genes are given only for firm matches. Clone size appears in some rows only: once, few, many, or a class for an expanded clone.

>TRBD1|.|TRBV2|TRBJ2-1
CASSPVIGTGEGEQFF
TGTGCCAGCAGTCCTGTGATTGGGACAGGGGAGGGTGAGCAGTTCTTC
>.|few|TRBV7-3|TRBJ1-1
CASSLTQDTEAFF
TGTGCCAGCAGCTTAACACAGGACACTGAAGCTTTCTTT
>TRBD1|.|TRBV6-5|TRBJ1-1
CASKGTGWNTEAFF
TGTGCCAGCAAGGGGACAGGGTGGAACACTGAAGCTTTCTTT
>.|few|TRBV7-2|TRBJ1-6
CASRVQGRESYNSPLHF
TGTGCCAGCAGGGTTCAGGGGAGGGAATCCTATAATTCACCCCTCCACTTT
>TRBD2|.|TRBV3-1/TRBV3-2|TRBJ2-1
CASRALAGGAGDEQFF
TGTGCCAGCAGGGCACTAGCGGGGGGGGCAGGCGATGAGCAGTTCTTC
>.|.|TRBV6-1|TRBJ1-5
CASSESEWGRGFSNQPQHF
TGTGCCAGCAGTGAATCTGAATGGGGGAGGGGATTTAGCAATCAGCCCCAGCATTTT
>TRBD2|.|TRBV3-1/TRBV3-2|TRBJ2-3
CASSHRTGTSGGANTQYF
TGTGCCAGCAGCCACCGCACCGGGACTAGCGGGGGGGCTAATACGCAGTATTTT
>.|few|TRBV10-2|TRBJ1-5
CASSVTDWNQPQHF
TGCGCCAGCAGTGTGACCGACTGGAATCAGCCCCAGCATTTT
>.|few|TRBV7-9|TRBJ2-5
CASSQLGAAETQYF
TGTGCCAGCAGTCAACTGGGGGCGGCGGAGACCCAGTACTTC
>.|.|TRBV9|TRBJ2-7
CASSVEHSRPYEQYF
TGTGCCAGCAGCGTAGAACACAGCCGACCCTACGAGCAGTACTTC
>.|.|TRBV9|TRBJ1-1
CASSVVDNTEAFF
TGTGCCAGCAGCGTAGTAGATAACACTGAAGCTTTCTTT
>TRBD2|.|TRBV6-2/TRBV6-3|TRBJ2-7
CASSPRGRGGYYEQYF
TGTGCCAGCAGCCCGCGGGGGCGGGGGGGCTACTACGAGCAGTACTTC
>.|.|TRBV6-4|TRBJ1-5
CASSDSTVVSNQPQHF
TGTGCCAGCAGTGACTCGACAGTCGTAAGCAATCAGCCCCAGCATTTT
>.|.|TRBV6-5|TRBJ1-6
CASSFTGSHNSPLHF
TGTGCCAGCAGCTTCACAGGCAGCCATAATTCACCCCTCCACTTT
>.|.|TRBV5-1|TRBJ1-4
CASSEQWTNEKLFF
TGCGCCAGCAGCGAACAGTGGACTAATGAAAAACTGTTTTTT
>.|.|TRBV19|TRBJ1-4
CASALGGQNEKLFF
TGTGCCAGTGCCCTGGGGGGTCAGAATGAAAAACTGTTTTTT
>.|.|TRBV18|TRBJ1-4
CASSPPSFGGEKLFF
TGTGCCAGCTCACCACCGTCTTTCGGCGGGGAAAAACTGTTTTTT
>.|.|TRBV30|TRBJ1-5
CAWSFKGARQPQHF
TGTGCCTGGAGCTTTAAAGGGGCCCGTCAGCCCCAGCATTTT
>.|.|TRBV30|TRBJ2-7
CAWTTGPGTHNEQYF
TGTGCCTGGACCACCGGTCCGGGGACTCATAACGAGCAGTACTTC
>.|once|TRBV7-3|TRBJ2-6
CASSLSRSSGANVLTF
TGTGCCAGCAGCTTATCTAGGTCCTCTGGGGCCAACGTCCTGACTTTC
>TRBD2|.|TRBV6-2/TRBV6-3|TRBJ2-7
CASSSGLAPYEQYF
TGTGCCAGCAGTTCGGGACTAGCGCCCTACGAGCAGTACTTC
>.|once|TRBV18|TRBJ2-3
CASSPQGGTDTQYF
TGTGCCAGCTCACCACAGGGAGGAACAGATACGCAGTATTTT
>.|.|TRBV5-4|TRBJ1-1
CASSLGGYLNTEAFF
TGTGCCAGCAGCTTGGGAGGGTATCTGAACACTGAAGCTTTCTTT
>.|.|TRBV5-1|TRBJ2-5
CASRAGQLGETQYF
TGCGCCAGCAGGGCGGGACAGTTAGGAGAGACCCAGTACTTC
>TRBD1|.|TRBV6-5|TRBJ1-2
CASRTTGDGGYTF
TGTGCCAGCAGGACGACAGGGGACGGTGGCTACACCTTC
>TRBD1|.|TRBV12-3/TRBV12-4|TRBJ1-6
CASSQQGDSPLHF
TGTGCCAGCAGCCAGCAGGGGGATTCACCCCTCCACTTT
>.|.|TRBV5-1|TRBJ2-7
CASSLGGYEQYF
TGCGCCAGCAGCTTGGGCGGCTACGAGCAGTACTTC
>.|.|TRBV18|TRBJ2-1
CASSDGGAGYNEQFF
TGTGCCAGCTCAGACGGTGGGGCTGGGTACAATGAGCAGTTCTTC
>TRBD1|.|TRBV7-6|TRBJ2-1
CASSLDPRQGSYNEQFF
TGTGCCAGCAGCTTAGACCCCCGACAGGGTTCCTACAATGAGCAGTTCTTC
>TRBD1|once|TRBV19|TRBJ1-4
CASSSMGQIATNEKLFF
TGTGCCAGTAGTAGTATGGGACAGATTGCAACTAATGAAAAACTGTTTTTT
>TRBD1|.|TRBV18|TRBJ1-1
CASSDRENTEAFF
TGTGCCAGCTCAGACAGGGAGAACACTGAAGCTTTCTTT
>.|once|TRBV6-5|TRBJ1-2
CASRSDDYGYTF
TGTGCCAGCAGGTCAGATGACTATGGCTACACCTTC
>TRBD1|.|TRBV7-9|TRBJ2-7
CASTRQGYEQYF
TGTGCCAGCACCCGACAGGGGTACGAGCAGTACTTC
>.|.|TRBV9|TRBJ1-2
CASSHKPGRTLDYGYTF
TGTGCCAGCAGCCACAAACCCGGACGGACTTTAGACTATGGCTACACCTTC
>TRBD1|.|TRBV18|TRBJ1-5
CASSPGQGSNQPQHF
TGTGCCAGCTCACCAGGACAGGGGTCAAATCAGCCCCAGCATTTT
>.|few|TRBV5-1|TRBJ2-1
CASSLGPSGDNEQFF
TGCGCCAGCAGCTTGGGCCCTTCGGGGGACAATGAGCAGTTCTTC
>.|few|TRBV4-3|TRBJ2-6
CASSQDPLGLSGANVLTF
TGCGCCAGCAGCCAAGATCCCCTAGGCCTCTCTGGGGCCAACGTCCTGACTTTC
>TRBD2|.|TRBV3-1/TRBV3-2|TRBJ2-5
CASSHQLAGMQETQYF
TGTGCCAGCAGCCACCAACTAGCGGGGATGCAAGAGACCCAGTACTTC
>TRBD1|.|TRBV7-9|TRBJ2-5
CASSRGQGEETQYF
TGTGCCAGCAGCCGGGGACAGGGGGAAGAGACCCAGTACTTC
>TRBD1|few|TRBV2|TRBJ1-2
CASSRDRANNYGYTF
TGTGCCAGCAGCCGGGACAGGGCAAATAACTATGGCTACACCTTC
>TRBD2|.|TRBV6-5|TRBJ2-7
CASSSRLAGVGEQYF
TGTGCCAGCAGTTCCCGACTAGCGGGGGTGGGGGAGCAGTACTTC
>TRBD1|.|TRBV19|TRBJ1-2
CATLDGTGYSYGYTF
TGTGCCACACTAGACGGGACAGGGTACTCCTATGGCTACACCTTC
>TRBD1|.|TRBV7-3|TRBJ2-7
CASSSGTASYEQYF
TGTGCCAGCAGCTCCGGGACAGCCTCCTACGAGCAGTACTTC
>.|.|TRBV30|TRBJ1-4
CAWSVVGGDEKLFF
TGTGCCTGGAGTGTGGTTGGGGGCGATGAAAAACTGTTTTTT
>TRBD1|few|TRBV19|TRBJ1-5
CASSTGQVSNQPQHF
TGTGCCAGTAGTACGGGACAGGTTAGCAATCAGCCCCAGCATTTT
>.|few|TRBV3-1/TRBV3-2|TRBJ2-7
CASSQATGRTDEQYF
TGTGCCAGCAGCCAAGCAACAGGGCGGACCGACGAGCAGTACTTC
>.|.|TRBV2|TRBJ2-7
CASSEMVSSSYEQYF
TGTGCCAGCAGTGAAATGGTCTCGAGCTCCTACGAGCAGTACTTC
>.|.|TRBV5-5|TRBJ2-7
CASSETGTPYEQYF
TGTGCCAGCAGCGAAACAGGTACCCCCTACGAGCAGTACTTC
>.|.|TRBV5-1|TRBJ1-6
CASSLALAGSPLHF
TGCGCCAGCAGCTTGGCTCTGGCGGGGTCACCCCTCCACTTT
>.|.|TRBV5-1|TRBJ1-1
CASSLGSGLNTEAFF
TGCGCCAGCAGCTTGGGGTCGGGTTTGAACACTGAAGCTTTCTTT
>.|.|TRBV27|TRBJ2-7
CASSRGLLGFAYEQYF
TGTGCCAGCAGCCGAGGACTGTTGGGGTTTGCCTACGAGCAGTACTTC
>TRBD1|.|TRBV29-1|TRBJ1-6
CSVRQGGYSPLHF
TGCAGCGTAAGACAGGGGGGTTATTCACCCCTCCACTTT
>TRBD2|.|TRBV27|TRBJ2-7
CASSFIYHPGTSGSYEQYF
TGTGCCAGCAGTTTTATCTACCACCCCGGGACTAGCGGCTCCTACGAGCAGTACTTC
>TRBD1|.|TRBV18|TRBJ2-5
CASSPSQGSETQYF
TGTGCCAGCTCACCTTCACAGGGGTCGGAGACCCAGTACTTC